This T cell receptor beta chain was recorded in a study of T cell repertoires in cytomegalovirus infection. Study context: It was the public TCR beta signatures that indicated both CMV infection and matching HLA type. Regarding the study as a whole: The ex vivo response showed dominance by HLA-C-restricted CMV-specific TCR beta clonotypes. Using cumulative public TCR beta family frequency, the authors identified those who carried CMV together with the relevant HLA.

TCRdb re-derived calls from the reads in MiXCR, one entry per CDR3 protein. This table holds over 250,000 distinct CDR3 sequences, roughly a fifth found once. The CDR3 is 17 amino acids. The germline CDR1 and CDR2 sequences are MNHEY and SVGAGI. The V gene end was trimmed by 6 bases and the J gene end by 4 bases; junction bases not matched to a gene: 13. For this clonotype: Its antigen is still unknown.

The chain employs TRBV6-5 and TRBJ2-1, with 9 bases that match TRBD2. Sequences were derived from cultured PBMCs, sampled from culture after CMV antigen stimulation. The receptor was derived from a human donor in good health (CMV status not recorded). Some clones in this sample may be carry-over from other donors' samples. CDR3 nucleotide sequence: TGTGCCAGCAGCCAGCTAGCGGGGCCGATGTTTTACAATGAGCAGTTCTTC. It yields the protein CASSQLAGPMFYNEQFF.